This record looks at one T cell receptor beta chain sequence and its context. The CDR3 runs to 12 residues. V lost 3 bases and J lost 5, with 8 bases in between. Germline V gives CDR1 LNHDA, CDR2 SQIVND (reference sequence). The sample belongs to a study of technical replicates of blood from several donors. Assay: immunoSEQ multiplex PCR; the TCRdb copy retains only in-frame clones and omits some. This table holds 85,000 to 100,000 clones, about 94% found once. The receptor's source is a human donor in good health. V and J are TRBV19 and TRBJ2-7; D call uncertain. Sequenced material: T cells isolated from PBMCs. Here the CDR3 reads CASSMGQHEQYF. CDR3 sequence (DNA): TGTGCCAGTAGTATGGGCCAGCACGAGCAGTACTTC.